This T cell receptor (beta chain) was captured by sequencing in a study of blood T cell repertoires in COVID-19. Germline values: CDR1 LGHDT, CDR2 YNNKEL (reference sequence). The CDR3 is 16 amino acids. V lost 1 base and J lost 2, with 14 bases in between. Original analysis: By means of reference gene primer amplification, nucleated cell counts were estimated. TCRdb's copy holds only in-frame clones and misses some; the assay was immunoSEQ multiplex PCR. The D gene and trimming were derived from the DNA, and the V and J assignments and clone size from that table. The repertoire has about 150,000 clones, about 90% of them found once; the top ten carry 5.5% to 7.5%.

This chain links TRBV3-1 (or the pseudogene TRBV3-2) with TRBJ2-5, with D tentatively TRBD1 (6 bases). Sample: peripheral blood. The receptor's source is an elderly man with acute or convalescent COVID-19. The CDR3 region is CASSQGFGRGQETQYF. DNA for the CDR3: TGTGCCAGCAGCCAAGGGTTCGGCAGGGGACAAGAGACCCAGTACTTC.